The text below deals with one T cell receptor (beta chain). The antigen is not known. Germline V gene lookup returns CDR1 MNHNS and CDR2 SASEGT. This CDR3 has 16 amino acids. Trimming removed 0 bases at V and 3 bases at J, with 14 bases between. This sample stems from a study of cytomegalovirus exposure and HLA in healthy donors. Study observations and caveats: CMV serostatus was the sole immune exposure information available. An Asian-associated ancestry cluster reportedly showed fewer N-insertions than the approximately 700-donor mean in a later analysis. Sequences of the TCR beta chain were said to predict the HLA-A and HLA-B alleles of most subjects accurately.

The study ran its PCR with 60 Vbeta and 13 Jbeta primers. This table comes from immunoSEQ multiplex PCR, and its TCRdb copy is limited to in-frame clones, with some not included. The sample lists about 140,000 clones, 65% to 80% occurring once. This receptor was obtained from a man aged 40-55 years in good health and CMV-seropositive. The chain uses TRBV6-1 and TRBJ2-5, with D maybe TRBD1 (5 bases). The sequencing sample was made of PBMCs. The CDR3 here is CASSEARYRIEETQYF. The CDR3 DNA follows: TGTGCCAGCAGTGAAGCAAGGTACAGGATCGAAGAGACCCAGTACTTC.